Below, 9 T cell receptor beta chains from the same sample are listed, as sequenced in a study of metastatic and nonmetastatic thyroid tumors. With MiXCR, TCRdb called clones anew from the PCR reads. The table shows some 45,000 clones, with about 12% occurring only once. Before thyroid surgery, none of the patients had received any treatment. Specimen: blood. These receptor sequences come from a male donor with papillary thyroid cancer or a benign thyroid nodule (not recorded which). Some clones in this sample may be carry-over from other donors' samples.

This clone has only a few counts. Since a much larger clone is just one base distant, this may be a read error. This chain uses TRBV7-8 with TRBJ2-7; TRBD1 matches at 8 bases. J gave up 0 bases and V 6 bases, and 13 bases lay outside the gene matches. Germline V gene data show CDR1 as SGHVS and CDR2 as FQNEAQ. This CDR3 spans 17 amino acids. Here the CDR3 DNA reads TGTGCCAGCAGACCGGGGCCGGGACAGGATGTCTCCTACGAGCAGTACTTC. This gives the protein CASRPGPGQDVSYEQYF.

This clone was recorded many times. This chain's CDR3 is CASSRLAGKPGANVLTF. CDR3 DNA: TGTGCCAGCAGTAGGTTGGCAGGTAAGCCTGGGGCCAACGTCCTGACTTTC. The chain employs TRBV25-1 and TRBJ2-6, with D unclear. Trimming took off 5 bases at V and 2 bases at J, with 16 bases between the two ends. This CDR3 contains 17 residues. Germline CDR1 and CDR2: MGHDK and SYGVNS.

There are many counts of this clone. V usage is TRBV6-2 or TRBV6-3 and J usage is TRBJ1-1, with D unclear. CDR3 length equals 13 residues. Germline CDR1 is MNHEY and CDR2 is SVGEGT. V was clipped by 8 bases and J by 2 bases, with 12 bases between them. The CDR3 nucleotides read TGTGCCAGCGAAGGACCAGTTAACACTGAAGCTTTCTTT. This gives the protein CASEGPVNTEAFF.

The table lists this clone with a few counts. A much larger clone is a single base away; this may be a read error. V usage is TRBV7-3 and J usage is TRBJ2-1, with unresolved D. Germline assignment: CDR1 SGHTA and CDR2 FQGTGA. The CDR3 has 11 amino acids. The CDR3 protein is CASILTNEQFF. The DNA for the CDR3 is TGTGCCAGCATCTTAACCAATGAGCAGTTCTTC.

This clone has a count of ten or more. V usage is TRBV11-2 and J usage is TRBJ2-5, with TRBD2 identical over 7 bases. Germline CDR1 and CDR2: SGHAT and FQNNGV. V dropped 5 bases and J dropped 3; count of bases not matched to a gene: 9. The CDR3 extends over 15 amino acids. The CDR3 is CASSPPGRGEETQYF. DNA of the CDR3: TGTGCCAGCAGCCCACCGGGACGGGGGGAAGAGACCCAGTACTTC.

There are many counts of this clone. The V call is TRBV7-2, the J call TRBJ2-3; D is possibly TRBD2 (5 bases). Germline lookup yields CDR1 SGHTA and CDR2 FQGNSA. The V and J ends lost 1 base and 6 bases respectively, with 11 bases between them. The CDR3 totals 14 residues. The CDR3 nucleotides are TGTGCCAGCAGCTTAGTCGGGAATAAGGATACGCAGTATTTT. Translated, it gives CASSLVGNKDTQYF.

This clone has ten or more counts. The chain recombines TRBV4-3 with TRBJ2-7; tentatively, D is TRBD1 (6 bases). This CDR3 contains 14 residues. Germline V CDR1 and CDR2: LGHNA, YSLEER. Between the trimmed V and J ends, which lost 1 base and 7 bases, there was a span of 14 bases. The CDR3 nucleotides read TGCGCCAGCAGCCAAGCCCTCGAGGGGGATGAGCAGTACTTC. This sequence encodes CASSQALEGDEQYF.

This clone was seen many times. This chain joins TRBV30 and TRBJ2-1, with TRBD1 identical over 8 bases. This CDR3 region has 15 residues. J lost 0 bases, V lost 8 bases, and 9 bases had no gene match. Germline CDR1 GTSNPN, CDR2 SVGIG (reference sequence). The DNA of the CDR3 is TGTGCCGGAGCCGACAGGGGAGACTCCTACAATGAGCAGTTCTTC. It yields the protein CAGADRGDSYNEQFF.

This clone turned up a few times. This may be a read error: a much more frequent sequence differs by one nucleotide. This CDR3 is also generated by other DNA sequences in the sample. The chain employs TRBV20-1 and TRBJ2-7; possible D gene TRBD2, 6 bases. CDR3 size: 14 residues. Per the germline V gene, CDR1 is DFQATT and CDR2 is SNEGSKA (reference sequence). V was clipped by 6 bases and J by 0 bases, with 15 bases between them. In nucleotides, the CDR3 is TGCAGTGCCCCGGGAGAGGGGAACTCCTACGAGCAGTACTTC. As protein: CSAPGEGNSYEQYF.